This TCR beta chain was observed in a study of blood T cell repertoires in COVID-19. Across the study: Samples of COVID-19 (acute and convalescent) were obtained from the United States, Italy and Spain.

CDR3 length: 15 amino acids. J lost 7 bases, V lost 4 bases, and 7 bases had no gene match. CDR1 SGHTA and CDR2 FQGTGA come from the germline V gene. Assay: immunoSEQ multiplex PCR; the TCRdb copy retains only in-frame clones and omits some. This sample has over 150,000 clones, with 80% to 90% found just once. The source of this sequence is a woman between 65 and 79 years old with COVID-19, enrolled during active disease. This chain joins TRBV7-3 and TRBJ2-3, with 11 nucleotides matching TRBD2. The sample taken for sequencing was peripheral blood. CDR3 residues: CASSSSGTSGYTQYF. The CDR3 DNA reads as TGTGCCAGCAGCTCTTCCGGGACTAGCGGATATACGCAGTATTTT.